The 21 T cell receptor beta chains in this list originate from one sample, sequenced in a study of tumor and adjacent non-tumor tissue in lung cancer. A modified ARM-PCR protocol with three rounds of nested PCR amplified TCRbeta. TCRdb re-called the multiplex PCR reads with MiXCR, one entry per CDR3 protein. The repertoire has more than 85,000 distinct CDR3 sequences, 60% to 80% of them found once; the top ten carry around 20%. RNA was extracted from bulk tissue without any cell sorting. This non-tumor lung sample came from over 3 cm beyond the tumor edge. Source material: distant non-tumor lung tissue. Receptor source: a man aged 55-75 years with non-small cell lung cancer.

Points on this clonotype: One end of the junction is discordant with germline, which a read error may explain. The rearrangement joins TRBV10-3 to TRBJ2-7; D ambiguous. Germline CDR1 and CDR2: ENHRY and SYGVKD. The CDR3 has 13 amino acids. Here the CDR3 reads CTIGWDTAYEQYF. CDR3 nucleotide sequence: TGTACCATCGGCTGGGATACCGCCTACGAGCAGTACTTC.

Concerning this clonotype itself: A much more abundant neighbour one base away suggests this may be a read error. The CDR3: CASTRCGSGQGIYGYTF. CDR3 DNA: TGTGCCAGCACCCGTTGCGGTTCCGGACAGGGAATCTATGGCTACACCTTC. The rearrangement uses TRBV12-3 or TRBV12-4 and TRBJ1-2, with TRBD1 identical over 8 bases. The CDR3 is 17 residues long. The ends lost 7 bases at V and 4 bases at J; junction bases unmatched: 17.

Turning to this clonotype: At one of its ends the junction is not consistent with the germline gene, which may arise from a read error. This sequence joins TRBV12-3 or TRBV12-4 and TRBJ1-2; D gene ambiguous. This CDR3 has 14 residues. The CDR3 sequence is CASSLDSRAYGYTF. The CDR3 DNA reads as TGTGCCAGCAGCTTAGACTCGAGGGCGTATGGCTACACCTTC.

Regarding this clonotype: A read error may explain this, as a much larger clone is one base away. This rearrangement joins TRBV4-1 to TRBJ1-2, with TRBD1 matching over 7 bases. Germline CDR1 MGHRA, CDR2 YSYEKL. This CDR3 has 14 residues. The CDR3 sequence: CACSQNDRDYGYTF. CDR3 sequence (DNA): TGCGCCTGCAGCCAAAACGACAGGGACTATGGCTACACCTTC.

This clonotype was found many times. A read error may produce the germline difference seen at one junction end. The gene calls are TRBV5-1 and TRBJ2-1; D unclear. Per germline, CDR1 SGHRS and CDR2 YFSETQ. The CDR3 extends over 15 amino acids. This CDR3 is CASSLGGSSYNEQFF. The CDR3 region has the DNA TGTGCCAGCAGTTTGGGCGGTAGCTCCTACAATGAGCAGTTCTTC.

The table lists this clonotype with a count of one. The V call is TRBV9, the J call TRBJ2-2, with a tentative D call TRBD2 (5 bases). The CDR3 runs 15 residues. Germline CDR1 is SGDLS and CDR2 is YYNGEE. Trimming shortened V by 0 bases and J by 0 bases, and 6 bases separated the two germline ends. CDR3 sequence (DNA): TGTGCCAGCAGCGTAGTTAGCGCGAACACCGGGGAGCTGTTTTTT. It yields the protein CASSVVSANTGELFF. The full variable domain, its missing parts supplied by reference TRBV9 and TRBJ2-2, is DSGVTQTPKHLITATGQRVTLRCSPRSGDLSVYWYQQSLDQGLQFLIQYYNGEERAKGNILERFSAQQFPDLHSELNLSSLELGDSALYFCASSVVSANTGELFFGEGSRLTVL.

This clonotype has ten or more counts. This rearrangement joins TRBV2 to TRBJ1-2; a possible D gene is TRBD1 (5 bases). The V and J ends lost 5 bases and 6 bases respectively, with 10 bases between them. The germline gives CDR1 SNHLY, CDR2 FYNNEI. The CDR3 has 12 amino acids. CDR3 sequence reads: CASSRDLNGYTF. The DNA of the CDR3 is TGTGCCAGCAGTCGGGACCTAAATGGCTACACCTTC.

V usage is TRBV29-1 and J usage is TRBJ2-1, with 9 bases identical to TRBD1. The trim removed 7 bases at V and 9 bases at J, leaving 7 bases unmatched. Germline V gene data show CDR1 as SQVTM and CDR2 as ANQGSEA. CDR3 length: 12 residues. The CDR3 DNA follows: TGCAGCGCTGATACAGGGGGCAGTGAGCAGTTCTTC. It encodes CSADTGGSEQFF.

As for this clonotype: This is likely a read error, given that the CDR3 carries no conserved phenylalanine or tryptophan at its end. The rearrangement joins TRBV6-5 to TRBJ2-3; possible D gene TRBD2, 7 bases. The germline V gene has CDR1 MNHEY and CDR2 SVGAGI. The CDR3 has 18 residues. V gave up 5 bases and J gave up 1 base, with 22 bases separating them. The CDR3 sequence: CASSPHRGRAERTDTQYL. Here the CDR3 DNA reads TGTGCCAGCAGTCCTCATAGGGGGAGGGCCGAACGCACAGATACGCAGTATCTT.

The chain employs TRBV11-1 and TRBJ2-1; 7 positions agree with TRBD2. This CDR3 contains 15 residues. Germline V gene lookup returns CDR1 SGHAT and CDR2 FQDESV (reference sequence). V gave up 9 bases and J gave up 5 bases; unmatched junction bases: 13. The CDR3 region has the DNA TGTGCCAGACGATTCGCGGGACTAAGTAACAATGAGCAGTTCTTC. Residues: CARRFAGLSNNEQFF.

V is TRBV6-5 and J is TRBJ1-2, with a tentative D call TRBD1 (5 bases). The V end lost 5 bases, the J end lost 4 bases, and 14 bases lay between the germline ends. CDR1 is MNHEY and CDR2 is SVGAGI in the germline V gene. The CDR3 length is 14 residues. CDR3 in DNA: TGTGCCAGCAGTCTTCCGGGGGGTTTCTATGGCTACACCTTC. Its translation: CASSLPGGFYGYTF.

In regard to this clonotype: The CDR3 ends on some other residue instead of the conserved phenylalanine or tryptophan, so this is likely a read error. The V call is TRBV11-3, the J call TRBJ2-1; TRBD2 aligns across 8 bases. Per germline, CDR1 SGHNT and CDR2 YENEEA. The CDR3 has 16 amino acids. The DNA of the CDR3 is TGCGCCAGCAGTTTTTCGACGGGGGGGACCTACAATGAGCAGTTCCTC. Translated, it gives CASSFSTGGTYNEQFL.

The chain links TRBV12-3 or TRBV12-4 to TRBJ2-3; no firm D call. The ends were cut back, 9 bases at V and 3 bases at J, with 10 bases in the middle. This CDR3 is built from 12 residues. The CDR3 DNA sequence: TGTGCCAGAACTGCGGAGACAGATACGCAGTATTTT. It codes for CARTAETDTQYF.

Only one count was recorded for this clonotype. A much larger clone differs by one base, so this may be a read error. The chain combines TRBV6-2 or TRBV6-3 with TRBJ1-1, with 8 bases identical to TRBD1. This CDR3 is built from 14 residues. Germline V gene lookup returns CDR1 MNHEY and CDR2 SVGEGT. As DNA, the CDR3 is TGTGCCAGCAGTTATTGGGGACAGGTGACTGGAGCTTTCTTT. Translated: CASSYWGQVTGAFF.

Concerning this clonotype: Compared with germline, one end of the junction differs, possibly owing to a read error. The CDR3 here is CASSLEGTAELFF. The CDR3 DNA follows: TGTGCCAGCAGTTTAGAAGGCACCGCGGAGCTGTTTTTT. V usage is TRBV11-2 and J usage is TRBJ2-2; no clear D gene. The CDR3 covers 13 residues. In germline, CDR1 is SGHAT, CDR2 FQNNGV. The full variable domain, with the rest looked up from reference TRBV11-2 and TRBJ2-2, is EAGVAQSPRYKIIEKRQSVAFWCNPISGHATLYWYQQILGQGPKLLIQFQNNGVVDDSQLPKDRFSAERLKGVDSTLKIQPAKLEDSAVYLCASSLEGTAELFFGEGSRLTVL.

As regards this clonotype: With a much larger clone just one base away, this may be a read error. The J gene is TRBJ2-2, the V gene TRBV4-2; tentative D call: TRBD2 (5 bases). The V end lost 8 bases, the J end lost 3 bases, and 16 bases lay between the germline ends. Per germline, CDR1 LGHNA and CDR2 YNFKEQ. This CDR3 has 15 residues. The CDR3: CASGPTTGHTGELFF. The CDR3 DNA reads TGTGCCAGCGGCCCGACTACCGGACACACCGGGGAGCTGTTTTTT.

The CDR3 here is CVIRGTPTVADTQYF. DNA of the CDR3: TGTGTCATCAGAGGGACCCCAACGGTGGCAGATACGCAGTATTTT. The rearrangement uses TRBV6-6 and TRBJ2-3; possibly TRBD1 or TRBD2 for D (5 bases each). This CDR3 comprises 15 residues. Germline V lookup: CDR1 MNHNY, CDR2 SVGAGI (reference sequence).

The V gene is TRBV5-1, the J gene TRBJ1-1, with a tentative D call TRBD1 (6 bases). The CDR3 runs 14 residues. CDR1 is SGHRS and CDR2 is YFSETQ in the germline V gene. V lost 4 bases and J 4 bases, leaving 14 bases between the germline ends. CDR3 DNA: TGCGCCAGCAGCCCTCCGACAGGTCCCACTGAAGCTTTCTTT. Translation gives CASSPPTGPTEAFF.

Points on this clonotype: This may be a read error: a much more frequent sequence differs by one nucleotide. This chain joins TRBV7-9 and TRBJ2-3; 8 bases fit TRBD2. Germline V gene data show CDR1 as SEHNR and CDR2 as FQNEAQ (reference sequence). This CDR3 comprises 14 residues. The CDR3 reads CASSTGLAPDTHYF. CDR3 nucleotide sequence: TGTGCCAGCAGCACCGGACTAGCCCCAGATACGCACTATTTT.

This clonotype has just one count. Germline is not matched at one junction end, which may reflect a read error. This chain joins TRBV6-1 and TRBJ1-5, with TRBD1 identical over 8 bases. Germline V gene sequence: CDR1 MNHNS, CDR2 SASEGT. This CDR3 is 13 amino acids long. CDR3 amino acids: CASNGQGPQPQHF. The CDR3 coding sequence is TGTGCCAGCAACGGACAGGGACCTCAGCCCCAACATTTT.

Of note for this clonotype: A clone one base away is much larger, so this may be a read error. V is TRBV30 and J is TRBJ2-1, with 14 bases identical to TRBD2. The CDR3 contains 19 residues. Looked up from germline, CDR1 is GTSNPN and CDR2 is SVGIG (reference sequence). CDR3 sequence reads: CGWSETPGLAGDESNEQFF. CDR3 DNA: TGTGGCTGGAGTGAAACTCCGGGACTAGCGGGAGACGAATCGAATGAGCAGTTCTTC.